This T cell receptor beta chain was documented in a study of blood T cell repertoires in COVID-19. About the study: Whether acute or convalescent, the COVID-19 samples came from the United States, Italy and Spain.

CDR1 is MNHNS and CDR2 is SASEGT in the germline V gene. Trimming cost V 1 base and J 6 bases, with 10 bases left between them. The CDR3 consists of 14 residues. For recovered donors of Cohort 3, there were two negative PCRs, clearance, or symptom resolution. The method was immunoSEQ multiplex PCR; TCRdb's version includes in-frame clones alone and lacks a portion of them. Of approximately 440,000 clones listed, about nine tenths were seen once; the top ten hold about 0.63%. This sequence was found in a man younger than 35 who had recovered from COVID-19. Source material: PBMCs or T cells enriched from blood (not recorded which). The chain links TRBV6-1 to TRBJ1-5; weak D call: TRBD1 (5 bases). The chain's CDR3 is CASSEEGLPQPQHF. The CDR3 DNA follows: TGTGCCAGCAGTGAAGAGGGGCTCCCTCAGCCCCAGCATTTT.